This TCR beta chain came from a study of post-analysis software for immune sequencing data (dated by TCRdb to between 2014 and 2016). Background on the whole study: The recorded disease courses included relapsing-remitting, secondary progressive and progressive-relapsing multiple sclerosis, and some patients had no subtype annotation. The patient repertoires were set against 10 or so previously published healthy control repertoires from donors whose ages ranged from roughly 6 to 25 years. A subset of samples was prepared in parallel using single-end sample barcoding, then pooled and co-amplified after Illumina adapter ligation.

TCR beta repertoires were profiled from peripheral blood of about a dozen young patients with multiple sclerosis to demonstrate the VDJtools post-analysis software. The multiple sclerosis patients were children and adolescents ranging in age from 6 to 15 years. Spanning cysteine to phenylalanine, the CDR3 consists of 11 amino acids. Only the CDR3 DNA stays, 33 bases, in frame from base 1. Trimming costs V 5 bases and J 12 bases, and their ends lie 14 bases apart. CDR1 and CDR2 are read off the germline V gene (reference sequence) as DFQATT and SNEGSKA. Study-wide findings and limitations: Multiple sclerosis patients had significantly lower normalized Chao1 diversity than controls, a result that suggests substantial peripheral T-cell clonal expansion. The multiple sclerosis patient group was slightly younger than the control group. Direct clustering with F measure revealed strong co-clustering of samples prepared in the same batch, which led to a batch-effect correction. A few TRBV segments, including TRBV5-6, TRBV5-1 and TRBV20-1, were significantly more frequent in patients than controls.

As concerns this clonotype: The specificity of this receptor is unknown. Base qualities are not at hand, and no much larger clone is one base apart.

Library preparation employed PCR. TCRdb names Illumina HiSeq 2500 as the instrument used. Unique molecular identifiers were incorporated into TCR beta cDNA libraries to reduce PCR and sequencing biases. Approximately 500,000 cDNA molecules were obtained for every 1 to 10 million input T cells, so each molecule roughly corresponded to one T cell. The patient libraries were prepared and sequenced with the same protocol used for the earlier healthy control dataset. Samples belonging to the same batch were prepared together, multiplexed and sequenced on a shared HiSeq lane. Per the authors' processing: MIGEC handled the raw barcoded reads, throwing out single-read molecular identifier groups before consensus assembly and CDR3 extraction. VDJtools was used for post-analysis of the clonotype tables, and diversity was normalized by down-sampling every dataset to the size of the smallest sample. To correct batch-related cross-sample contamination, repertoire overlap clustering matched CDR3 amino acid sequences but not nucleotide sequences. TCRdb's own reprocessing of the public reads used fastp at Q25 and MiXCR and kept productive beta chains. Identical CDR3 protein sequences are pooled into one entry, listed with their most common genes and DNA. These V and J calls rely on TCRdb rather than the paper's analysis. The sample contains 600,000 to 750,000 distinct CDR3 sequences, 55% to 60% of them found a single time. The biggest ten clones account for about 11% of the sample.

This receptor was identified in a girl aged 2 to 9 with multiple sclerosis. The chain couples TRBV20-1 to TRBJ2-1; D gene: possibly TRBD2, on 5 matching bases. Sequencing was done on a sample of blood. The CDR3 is CSASTPAGQFF. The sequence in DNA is TGCAGTGCTTCAACCCCTGCGGGGCAGTTCTTC.